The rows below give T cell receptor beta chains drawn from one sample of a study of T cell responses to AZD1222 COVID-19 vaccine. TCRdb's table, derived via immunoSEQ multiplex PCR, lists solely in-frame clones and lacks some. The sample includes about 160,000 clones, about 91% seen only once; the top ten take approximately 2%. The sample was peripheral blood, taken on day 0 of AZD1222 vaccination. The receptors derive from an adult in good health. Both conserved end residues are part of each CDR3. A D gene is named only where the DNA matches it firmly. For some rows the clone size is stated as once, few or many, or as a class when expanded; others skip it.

DNA: TGTGCCAGCAGCTTAGGAGTCTTAGGCCCCTTATCAAACTTC
CDR3: CASSLGVLGPLSNF
V: TRBV11-2
J: TRBJ1-2
size: -
D: -

DNA: TGTGCCAGCAGCGGGACAGGGGGTAGATTCTACAATGAGCAGTTCTTC
CDR3: CASSGTGGRFYNEQFF
V: TRBV11-2
J: TRBJ2-1
size: -
D: TRBD1

DNA: TGTGCCAGTAGTATTTCGGGGCCCTCCTACGAGCAGTACTTC
CDR3: CASSISGPSYEQYF
V: TRBV19
J: TRBJ2-7
size: -
D: -

DNA: TGTGCCAGTAGTCCAGCCGGGACCGGCTATGAGCCCCAGCATTTT
CDR3: CASSPAGTGYEPQHF
V: TRBV19
J: TRBJ1-5
size: -
D: -

DNA: TGCAGCGGGGACCCTTACCTTTACAATGAGCAGTTCTTC
CDR3: CSGDPYLYNEQFF
V: TRBV29-1
J: TRBJ2-1
size: -
D: -

DNA: TGTGCCAGCAGCCCAGGGCACCTAGGCGGCTACGAGCAGTACTTC
CDR3: CASSPGHLGGYEQYF
V: TRBV7-2
J: TRBJ2-7
size: few
D: -

DNA: TGTGCCAGCAGCGTAGCTGGTGTGAACACTGAAGCTTTCTTT
CDR3: CASSVAGVNTEAFF
V: TRBV9
J: TRBJ1-1
size: -
D: -

DNA: TGTGCCAGCAGTTCCATACCTCCGCGCGATACGCAGTATTTT
CDR3: CASSSIPPRDTQYF
V: TRBV6-2/TRBV6-3
J: TRBJ2-3
size: -
D: -

DNA: TGTGCCAGCAGCGATCCCACGCGTTCGAACACCGGGGAGCTGTTTTTT
CDR3: CASSDPTRSNTGELFF
V: TRBV9
J: TRBJ2-2
size: -
D: -

DNA: TGCAGTGCTAGTATGAGGGGGCCGGCTGATGAGCAGTTCTTC
CDR3: CSASMRGPADEQFF
V: TRBV20-1
J: TRBJ2-1
size: -
D: TRBD1

DNA: TGTGCCAGCACCCCGACGAGCTCCTACGAGCAGTACTTC
CDR3: CASTPTSSYEQYF
V: TRBV6-2/TRBV6-3
J: TRBJ2-7
size: -
D: -

DNA: TGTGCCAGCTCACCACTCTTAGGTTCCATGAACACTGAAGCTTTCTTT
CDR3: CASSPLLGSMNTEAFF
V: TRBV18
J: TRBJ1-1
size: -
D: -

DNA: TGTGCCAGCAGCTACACCGGGACAGGGGCCTACGAGCAGTACTTC
CDR3: CASSYTGTGAYEQYF
V: TRBV7-2
J: TRBJ2-7
size: -
D: TRBD1

DNA: TGTGCCACCAGCAGAGATAGGGAACAGCCCGTCGAGCAGTACTTC
CDR3: CATSRDREQPVEQYF
V: TRBV15
J: TRBJ2-7
size: -
D: -

DNA: TGTGCTAGCAGTATTAGCGGGGGGAGCTCCTACGAGCAGTACTTC
CDR3: CASSISGGSSYEQYF
V: TRBV7-7
J: TRBJ2-7
size: -
D: TRBD2

DNA: TGTGCCAGCACCCTGACAGGTTCCTACGAGCAGTACTTC
CDR3: CASTLTGSYEQYF
V: TRBV28
J: TRBJ2-7
size: -
D: -

DNA: TGTGCCAGTAGTACCGGGACAGTCAATCAGCCCCAGCATTTT
CDR3: CASSTGTVNQPQHF
V: TRBV19
J: TRBJ1-5
size: once
D: TRBD1

DNA: TGTGCCAGCAGCTTGGCCGGCAGGGCAGGGACTGAAGCTTTCTTT
CDR3: CASSLAGRAGTEAFF
V: TRBV5-6
J: TRBJ1-1
size: -
D: -

DNA: TGTGCCAGCAGCGGACAGGGGGCAGTGGGCACTGAAGCTTTCTTT
CDR3: CASSGQGAVGTEAFF
V: TRBV11-2
J: TRBJ1-1
size: -
D: TRBD1

DNA: TGTGCCAGCAGTTACGGGGGGGGCGCGGTGGAGACCCAGTACTTC
CDR3: CASSYGGGAVETQYF
V: TRBV6-2/TRBV6-3
J: TRBJ2-5
size: -
D: -

DNA: TGTGCCAGCACCAGGGGAGAAACTGAAGCTTTCTTT
CDR3: CASTRGETEAFF
V: TRBV6-5
J: TRBJ1-1
size: -
D: -

DNA: TGTGCCAGCTCACCCACGACGACGGTGCTAGTACACTACACCTTC
CDR3: CASSPTTTVLVHYTF
V: TRBV18
J: TRBJ1-2
size: -
D: -